This is a list of T cell receptor beta chains from one sample in a study of T cell responses to AZD1222 COVID-19 vaccine. Clones were read by immunoSEQ multiplex PCR, and TCRdb kept only the in-frame ones, dropping some. The sample includes around 130,000 clones, 85% to 90% of them seen just once. This sample comprised peripheral blood, obtained on day 0 of AZD1222 vaccination. These receptor sequences come from an adult in good health. The conserved cysteine and the conserved F or W are not part of the CDR3 here. Each record gives: CDR3 protein, CDR3 length, V gene.

CDR3 protein: ASSPGRGLKLSNQPQH; CDR3 length: 16; V gene: TRBV28
CDR3 protein: ASSIVQLGSGTRSDGEQF; CDR3 length: 18; V gene: TRBV19
CDR3 protein: ASSLATNNQPQH; CDR3 length: 12; V gene: TRBV5-6
CDR3 protein: ASSQVLRPDTQY; CDR3 length: 12; V gene: TRBV14
CDR3 protein: ASSFVLAGTGDEQY; CDR3 length: 14; V gene: TRBV28
CDR3 protein: ASSLGQGENEKLF; CDR3 length: 13; V gene: TRBV7-9
CDR3 protein: ASSLGGLSNTEAF; CDR3 length: 13; V gene: TRBV7-2
CDR3 protein: ASSTGTGFGYGYT; CDR3 length: 13; V gene: TRBV6-5
CDR3 protein: ASSPGLAGTYEQY; CDR3 length: 13; V gene: TRBV5-1
CDR3 protein: ASSPRLLGDTLAKNIQY; CDR3 length: 17; V gene: TRBV7-6
CDR3 protein: ASSLKLAAREQY; CDR3 length: 12; V gene: TRBV27
CDR3 protein: ASSDQGAGDEQY; CDR3 length: 12; V gene: TRBV2
CDR3 protein: ASSLAQGGGGYT; CDR3 length: 12; V gene: TRBV7-9
CDR3 protein: ASSLPMVETQY; CDR3 length: 11; V gene: TRBV12-3/TRBV12-4
CDR3 protein: ASFVPGFIDEAF; CDR3 length: 12; V gene: TRBV18
CDR3 protein: ATRGASYEQY; CDR3 length: 10; V gene: TRBV28
CDR3 protein: ASSSWGGIVYNEQF; CDR3 length: 14; V gene: TRBV7-9
CDR3 protein: ASSLNPRGGADTQY; CDR3 length: 14; V gene: TRBV5-1
CDR3 protein: AISELTPGTYEQY; CDR3 length: 13; V gene: TRBV10-3
CDR3 protein: ASSLAGQGHSGANVLT; CDR3 length: 16; V gene: TRBV5-1
CDR3 protein: AGGGGTSPAAGYT; CDR3 length: 13; V gene: TRBV6-5
CDR3 protein: ASSLGGVNNEQF; CDR3 length: 12; V gene: TRBV5-4
CDR3 protein: ATSTSGVGTDTQY; CDR3 length: 13; V gene: TRBV24-1
CDR3 protein: ASSVATGGLGDTQY; CDR3 length: 14; V gene: TRBV9
CDR3 protein: ASSYHGRNTEAF; CDR3 length: 12; V gene: TRBV6-5
CDR3 protein: ASSPGSRRGYT; CDR3 length: 11; V gene: TRBV11-2
CDR3 protein: ASSSGTGVYDGYT; CDR3 length: 13; V gene: TRBV5-1
CDR3 protein: ASSRSFSYNEQF; CDR3 length: 12; V gene: TRBV6-2/TRBV6-3
CDR3 protein: ASSLTDYSGNTIY; CDR3 length: 13; V gene: TRBV3-1/TRBV3-2
CDR3 protein: ASSDMRGGGGYT; CDR3 length: 12; V gene: TRBV9
CDR3 protein: ASSSLNEKLF; CDR3 length: 10; V gene: TRBV7-2
CDR3 protein: ASSQEAGGYGYT; CDR3 length: 12; V gene: TRBV4-3
CDR3 protein: ASTVPQGKAQNIQY; CDR3 length: 14; V gene: TRBV18
CDR3 protein: ASSKGDTQY; CDR3 length: 9; V gene: TRBV19
CDR3 protein: ASKPPGVSSYNEQF; CDR3 length: 14; V gene: TRBV28
CDR3 protein: ASSRTGQGNQPQH; CDR3 length: 13; V gene: TRBV19
CDR3 protein: SVEGPSGGLQETQY; CDR3 length: 14; V gene: TRBV29-1
CDR3 protein: ASSLGAGTKSYEQY; CDR3 length: 14; V gene: TRBV5-1
CDR3 protein: ASSTTAPQPQH; CDR3 length: 11; V gene: TRBV7-6
CDR3 protein: ASSLLTEAF; CDR3 length: 9; V gene: TRBV7-9